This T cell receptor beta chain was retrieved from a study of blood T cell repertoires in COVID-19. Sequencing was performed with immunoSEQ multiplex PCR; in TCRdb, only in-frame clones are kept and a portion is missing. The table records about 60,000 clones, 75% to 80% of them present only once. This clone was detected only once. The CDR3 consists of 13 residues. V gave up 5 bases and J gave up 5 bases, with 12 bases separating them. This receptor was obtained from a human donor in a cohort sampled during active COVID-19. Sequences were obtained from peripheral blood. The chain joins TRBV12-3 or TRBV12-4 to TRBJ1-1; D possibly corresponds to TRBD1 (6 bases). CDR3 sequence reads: CASSRGGWTEAFF. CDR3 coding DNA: TGTGCCAGCAGTAGGGGGGGATGGACTGAAGCTTTCTTT.